This is a list of T cell receptor beta chains from one sample in a study of shared clonotypes between healthy human individuals. Clones were read by immunoSEQ multiplex PCR, and TCRdb kept only the in-frame ones, dropping some. The top ten hold around 1.7% of the sample, which has about 2.1 million clones, 93% seen once. The sample taken for sequencing was naive CD8+ T cells from PBMCs. Source of these receptors: a man between 18 and 29 years old in good health. Some clones in this sample may be carry-over from other donors' samples. The CDR3 runs from the conserved cysteine through the conserved F or W. A D gene is named only where the DNA matches it firmly. Not all rows give a size; the values are once, few, many and, for expanded clones, a class.

TRBJ2-7 | TRBD1 | TRBV2 | once | CASIGRDREHEQYF | TGTGCCAGCATCGGTCGGGACAGGGAACACGAGCAGTACTTC
TRBJ1-1 | - | TRBV7-9 | - | CASSESRGLNTEAFF | TGTGCCAGCAGCGAAAGCAGGGGATTGAACACTGAAGCTTTCTTT
TRBJ2-5 | - | TRBV21-1 | once | CASSKGSAVGETQYF | TGTGCCAGCAGCAAAGGATCCGCCGTGGGGGAGACCCAGTACTTC
TRBJ1-1 | - | TRBV7-9 | once | CASSNSGEGNTEAFF | TGTGCCAGCAGCAACTCGGGGGAGGGTAACACTGAAGCTTTCTTT
TRBJ2-7 | TRBD2 | TRBV9 | - | CASSPRLAGGPHEQYF | TGTGCCAGCAGCCCCAGACTAGCGGGAGGGCCCCACGAGCAGTACTTC
TRBJ2-2 | - | TRBV27 | - | CASSLGLGRTGELFF | TGTGCCAGCAGTTTAGGTCTAGGGCGCACCGGGGAGCTGTTTTTT
TRBJ2-5 | TRBD2 | TRBV9 | - | CASSPSGSGRGETQYF | TGTGCCAGCAGCCCGAGCGGGAGCGGGAGAGGAGAGACCCAGTACTTC
TRBJ2-5 | - | TRBV19 | - | CASSIGVAQETQYF | TGTGCCAGTAGTATAGGGGTAGCCCAAGAGACCCAGTACTTC
TRBJ1-1 | TRBD1 | TRBV9 | - | CASRDDRGTEAFF | TGTGCCAGCAGGGACGACAGGGGAACTGAAGCTTTCTTT
TRBJ2-3 | TRBD2 | TRBV5-1 | - | CASSLRGGSYDTQYF | TGCGCCAGCAGCCTCCGGGGGGGTAGCTATGATACGCAGTATTTT
TRBJ2-3 | - | TRBV19 | - | CASSIPDDTDTQYF | TGTGCCAGTAGTATCCCGGATGACACAGATACGCAGTATTTT
TRBJ1-2 | - | TRBV6-5 | - | CASSLQGYDGYTF | TGTGCCAGCAGTCTTCAGGGATACGATGGCTACACCTTC
TRBJ1-5 | TRBD1 | TRBV28 | - | CASSWVTGTNQPQHF | TGTGCCAGCAGTTGGGTGACAGGGACCAATCAGCCCCAGCATTTT
TRBJ2-7 | TRBD2 | TRBV7-9 | - | CASSLGFSLAGDAEQYF | TGTGCCAGCAGCTTAGGGTTCTCTTTAGCGGGAGACGCCGAGCAGTACTTC
TRBJ1-5 | TRBD1 | TRBV14 | - | CASSQTGGSNQPQHF | TGTGCCAGCAGCCAGACAGGGGGGAGCAATCAGCCCCAGCATTTT
TRBJ2-2 | - | TRBV6-5 | - | CASSLGGEGPGELFF | TGTGCCAGCAGTTTGGGTGGGGAAGGGCCCGGGGAGCTGTTTTTT
TRBJ2-3 | TRBD1 | TRBV9 | once | CASITGGHTDTQYF | TGTGCCAGCATCACAGGGGGCCACACAGATACGCAGTATTTT
TRBJ2-1 | - | TRBV19 | - | CAARSAGRDEQFF | TGTGCCGCCAGGTCGGCCGGTAGAGATGAGCAGTTCTTC
TRBJ2-7 | - | TRBV4-1 | - | CASSPRLVGNYEQYF | TGCGCCAGCAGCCCGAGACTAGTAGGGAACTACGAGCAGTACTTC
TRBJ2-5 | - | TRBV6-5 | - | CASSSLALETQYF | TGTGCCAGCAGTTCCCTAGCTTTGGAGACCCAGTACTTC
TRBJ2-3 | - | TRBV6-5 | - | CASIYGLERISNTQYF | TGTGCCAGCATTTACGGACTGGAACGGATTTCAAATACGCAGTATTTT
TRBJ2-3 | - | TRBV11-1 | - | CASSSKYDPPPLDTQYF | TGTGCCAGCAGCTCTAAATATGACCCACCCCCACTTGATACGCAGTATTTT
TRBJ1-1 | - | TRBV27 | - | CASTSQGGWTEAFF | TGTGCCAGCACCTCCCAGGGAGGTTGGACTGAAGCTTTCTTT
TRBJ2-7 | - | TRBV28 | - | CASSLDEQYF | TGTGCCAGCAGTCTCGACGAGCAGTACTTC
TRBJ2-1 | - | TRBV5-1 | once | CASSSQGPPYNEQFF | TGCGCCAGCAGCTCACAAGGACCCCCCTACAATGAGCAGTTCTTC
TRBJ1-1 | TRBD1 | TRBV19 | - | CASSRDREGSDTEAFF | TGTGCCAGTAGCCGGGACAGGGAGGGGTCGGACACTGAAGCTTTCTTT
TRBJ2-1 | - | TRBV9 | - | CASSVEGESYNEQFF | TGTGCCAGCAGCGTAGAGGGGGAGTCCTACAATGAGCAGTTCTTC
TRBJ1-2 | TRBD1 | TRBV27 | - | CASSLSQGARYGYTF | TGTGCCAGCAGTTTAAGCCAGGGGGCCCGCTATGGCTACACCTTC
TRBJ2-7 | - | TRBV11-2 | - | CASSLGWAEQYF | TGTGCCAGCAGCTTAGGGTGGGCCGAGCAGTACTTC
TRBJ2-7 | - | TRBV30 | once | CAWTWGGYEQYF | TGTGCCTGGACGTGGGGTGGCTACGAGCAGTACTTC
TRBJ2-7 | - | TRBV2 | - | CASSVTGTIYEQYF | TGTGCCAGCAGTGTAACCGGGACAATCTACGAGCAGTACTTC
TRBJ2-2 | - | TRBV7-8 | - | CASSSGDAGELFF | TGTGCCAGCAGCTCTGGGGACGCCGGGGAGCTGTTTTTT
TRBJ2-7 | - | TRBV5-5 | once | CASSSPWGSYEQYF | TGTGCCAGCAGCTCGCCGTGGGGCTCCTACGAGCAGTACTTC
TRBJ1-3 | TRBD1 | TRBV2 | - | CASRGSTGSGNTIYF | TGTGCCAGCAGGGGGTCGACAGGGAGTGGAAACACCATATATTTT
TRBJ1-1 | - | TRBV29-1 | - | CSVVDLITGPSEAFF | TGCAGCGTCGTAGACCTAATAACAGGGCCCAGTGAAGCTTTCTTT